This T cell receptor beta chain derives from a study of OX40 agonist ivuxolimab in advanced cancers. Study-wide context: Ivuxolimab is an agonistic anti-OX40 (CD134) antibody, and patients were treated with it. Previous treatment with anti-PD-1, anti-PD-L1 or anti-CTLA-4 therapy was allowed; over 35% had received some. Whole-study results and caveats: On average, a greater number of expanded clones characterised CD8+ T cells relative to CD4+.

Only in-frame clones appear in the TCRdb table, and some are missing; sequencing was by immunoSEQ multiplex PCR. The sample consists of some 43,000 clones, roughly 86% of them appearing once. At cycle 4 day 1, cycle 7 day 1, and baseline, blood was sampled. In germline, CDR1 is SGHAT, CDR2 FQNNGV. Trimming removed 1 base from V and 6 bases from J; junction bases left unmatched: 5. The CDR3 covers 14 residues. Comments on this clone: Its antigen remains unidentified.

This clonotype was obtained from an adult with an advanced solid tumor such as melanoma, head and neck, liver or kidney cancer. The V gene is TRBV11-2, the J gene TRBJ1-1; 7 bases align to TRBD1. This material consisted of CD4+ or CD8+ T cells sorted from blood, taken in a trial of the OX40 agonist ivuxolimab. The DNA of the CDR3 is TGTGCCAGCAGCTTAGGACAGGGCTACGCTGAAGCTTTCTTT. Residues: CASSLGQGYAEAFF.